This T cell receptor beta chain was sequenced during a study of metastatic and nonmetastatic thyroid tumors. The wider study: Peripheral blood and tumor or nodule samples from malignant and benign thyroid patients were compared. General study results and limits: When malignant thyroid tumors were compared with benign nodules, TCR beta diversity was reportedly significantly higher in the malignant tumors. This held in both blood and tumor samples.

Before thyroid surgery, none of the patients had received any treatment. V lost 4 bases and J 8 bases, leaving 15 bases between the germline ends. Germline V gene sequence: CDR1 KGHSY, CDR2 FQNENV. The CDR3 spans 14 residues. Ten or more counts support this clone. Its cognate antigen is unknown. Via MiXCR, TCRdb re-called the PCR reads. The table lists roughly 46,000 clones, about 25% of them singletons. The V gene is TRBV16, the J gene TRBJ2-1, with D possibly TRBD2 on 5 matching bases. The sequenced material came from blood. This receptor was obtained from a male donor with papillary thyroid cancer or a benign thyroid nodule (not recorded which). Some clones in this sample may be carry-over from other donors' samples. The CDR3 region is CASSPPRGSDEQFF. The CDR3 DNA follows: TGTGCCAGCAGCCCCCCACGGGGTTCGGATGAGCAGTTCTTC. The variable domain in full, completed from reference TRBV16 and TRBJ2-1, reads GEEVAQTPKHLVRGEGQKAKLYCAPIKGHSYVFWYQQVLKNEFKFLISFQNENVFDETGMPKERFSAKCLPNSPCSLEIQATKLEDSAVYFCASSPPRGSDEQFFGPGTRLTVL.